This TCR beta chain was recovered during a study of blood T cells in healthy people across ages. General observations from the study: Older age coincided with a roughly linear decline in TCR beta diversity per million T cells. Conclusively comparing naive with antigen-experienced cells was impossible with unsorted PBMCs.

Notes on this clonotype: Its antigen is unknown.

Primed by a sample-barcoded 5' primer and a J-beta primer mix, a second PCR proceeded for about 6 to 11 cycles. Every cDNA molecule carried a tag from a template-switch adaptor bearing 12 random nucleotides. Paired-end reads containing CDR3 totaled no fewer than 3 million for each sample. One entry per CDR3 protein results from TCRdb running MiXCR on the 5' RACE reads. The data show 1.5 million to 2 million distinct CDR3 sequences, roughly 27% seen once. The CDR3 has 17 residues. Germline V CDR1 and CDR2: DFQATT, SNEGSKA (reference sequence). V lost 6 bases and J lost 13; bases outside the gene matches: 26.

This receptor was taken from a woman aged 25 to 39 in good health. V usage is TRBV20-1 and J usage is TRBJ2-4; 8 bases line up with TRBD1. What was sequenced was blood. The CDR3 coding sequence is TGCAGTGCCAGTCCTCTCAGGGGGCGCAAAGTTTTCAATGAGCAGTACTTC. Its translation is CSASPLRGRKVFNEQYF.